This T cell receptor (beta chain) was identified during a study of OX40 agonist ivuxolimab in advanced cancers. Looking at the study overall: The dose-escalation cohort was just under 85% male, with a mean age of about 58 years, ranging about 20 to 79. Partial responses occurred in three patients (one hepatocellular carcinoma, two cutaneous melanoma).

Measured with immunoSEQ multiplex PCR; TCRdb has only the in-frame clones, and not every one. The sample lists tens of thousands of clones, roughly 92% occurring once. Study-level results: On average, CD8+ T cells had more expanded clones than CD4+.

As for this clone: What it binds is unknown.

From germline, CDR1 is ENHRY and CDR2 SYGVKD. The CDR3 covers 16 residues. The V gene end was trimmed by 3 bases and the J gene end by 5 bases; junction bases not matched to a gene: 8. This material consisted of CD4+ or CD8+ T cells sorted from blood, taken in a trial of the OX40 agonist ivuxolimab. The genes are TRBV10-3 and TRBJ2-2, with 8 bases lining up with TRBD1. The source of this sequence is an adult with an advanced solid tumor such as melanoma, head and neck, liver or kidney cancer. This chain's CDR3 is CAISEGQGSWTGELFF. CDR3 nucleotides: TGTGCCATCAGTGAAGGACAGGGAAGTTGGACCGGGGAGCTGTTTTTT.